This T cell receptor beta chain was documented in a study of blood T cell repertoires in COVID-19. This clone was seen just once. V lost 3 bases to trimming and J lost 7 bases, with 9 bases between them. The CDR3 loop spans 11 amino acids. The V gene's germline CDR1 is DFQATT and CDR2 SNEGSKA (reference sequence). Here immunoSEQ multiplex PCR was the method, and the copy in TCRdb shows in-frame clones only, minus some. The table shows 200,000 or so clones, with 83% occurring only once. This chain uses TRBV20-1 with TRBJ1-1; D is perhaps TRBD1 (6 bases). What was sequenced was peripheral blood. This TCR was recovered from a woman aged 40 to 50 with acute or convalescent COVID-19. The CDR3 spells CSASYRDEAFF. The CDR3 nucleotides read TGCAGTGCTAGTTACAGGGATGAAGCTTTCTTT.